One sample yielded the 20 T cell receptor beta chains listed below, sequenced in a study of neurological immune-mediated disorders. The time point denotes: longitudinal time-point 3. TCRdb processed the 5' RACE reads anew with MiXCR; each CDR3 protein has one entry. Of 93,000 or so distinct CDR3 sequences in the sample, 10% to 14% were seen once. The sequenced material came from PBMCs. The receptors were gathered from a female donor with HTLV-1-associated myelopathy (HAM/TSP).

On this clonotype itself: One end of the junction is discordant with germline, which a read error may explain. The chain uses TRBV5-5 and TRBJ1-4, with TRBD1 matching over 10 bases. The CDR3 consists of 14 residues. CDR1 is SGHKS and CDR2 is YYEKEE in the germline V gene (reference sequence). The CDR3 sequence: CASSVTGGVEKLFF. CDR3 in DNA: TGCGCCAGCAGCGTGACAGGGGGCGTTGAAAAACTGTTTTTT.

This clonotype has ten or more counts. The V and J genes are TRBV5-1 and TRBJ2-7; maybe TRBD2 (5 bases). From germline, CDR1 is SGHRS and CDR2 YFSETQ. The CDR3 is 15 residues long. Trimming took off 1 base at V and 2 bases at J, with 13 bases between the two ends. CDR3 residues: CASSLLPGLAYEQYF. The CDR3 DNA sequence: TGCGCCAGCAGCTTGCTCCCAGGACTTGCCTACGAGCAGTACTTC. Using reference TRBV5-1 and TRBJ2-7 for the parts outside the CDR3, the full variable domain is KAGVTQTPRYLIKTRGQQVTLSCSPISGHRSVSWYQQTPGQGLQFLFEYFSETQRNKGNFPGRFSGRQFSNSRSEMNVSTLELGDSALYLCASSLLPGLAYEQYFGPGTRLTVT.

Notes on this clonotype: An end of the junction differs from the germline gene, which may be a read error. The chain employs TRBV20-1 and TRBJ2-1; possibly TRBD1 for D (5 bases). The length of the CDR3 is 13 residues. The germline V gene encodes CDR1 DFQATT and CDR2 SNEGSKA (reference sequence). DNA of the CDR3: TGCAGTGCTAAGGGGCGGATCCGCAATGAGCGGTTCTTC. It codes for CSAKGRIRNERFF.

In this sample, this clonotype turned up many times. The chain couples TRBV28 to TRBJ1-5; possibly TRBD1 for D (5 bases). The length of the CDR3 is 13 residues. Germline assignment: CDR1 MDHEN and CDR2 SYDVKM. Trimming shortened V by 1 base and J by 5 bases, and 6 bases separated the two germline ends. CDR3 loop: CASSLLGDQPQHF. The CDR3, as DNA: TGTGCCAGCAGTTTATTGGGGGATCAGCCCCAGCATTTT.

This clonotype was seen ten or more times. This rearrangement joins TRBV5-1 to TRBJ2-7, with no clear D. Germline assignment: CDR1 SGHRS and CDR2 YFSETQ. V gave up 4 bases and J gave up 0 bases, with 11 bases separating them. CDR3 size: 14 residues. CDR3 DNA: TGCGCCAGCAGCCCCGACGGAAGCTCCTACGAGCAGTACTTC. This gives the protein CASSPDGSSYEQYF.

This clonotype was recorded many times. The chain recombines TRBV20-1 with TRBJ2-1, with TRBD1 matching 7 bases. With V trimmed by 0 bases and J by 2 bases, 4 bases remained unmatched. Germline CDR1 and CDR2: DFQATT and SNEGSKA (reference sequence). The CDR3 sequence is 15 residues long. In nucleotides, the CDR3 is TGCAGTGCTAGAGATCAGGGGGTAGCCTACAATGAGCAGTTCTTC. Translating it yields CSARDQGVAYNEQFF.

In its sample, this clonotype was seen many times. The chain couples TRBV6-6 to TRBJ1-2, with TRBD1 matching over 7 bases. CDR1 MNHNY and CDR2 SVGAGI come from the germline V gene (reference sequence). This CDR3 is 14 amino acids long. V was pared by 5 bases and J by 4 bases, with 7 bases of the junction left unmatched. As DNA, the CDR3 is TGTGCCAGCAGTAAAGAAGGGACAGCCTATGGCTACACCTTC. Protein: CASSKEGTAYGYTF.

As to this clonotype: A junction boundary mismatches the germline segment, possibly from a read error. V usage is TRBV11-2 and J usage is TRBJ2-7; D is undetermined. Germline assignment: CDR1 SGHAT and CDR2 FQNNGV. This CDR3 contains 12 residues. The CDR3 sequence: CASSLDGSEKYF. The CDR3 DNA reads TGTGCCAGCAGCTTAGATGGCAGCGAGAAGTACTTC.

This clonotype was seen repeatedly, ten times or more. The gene calls are TRBV12-3 or TRBV12-4 and TRBJ1-3; D not resolved. V was cut by 5 bases and J by 0 bases, with 11 bases left in between. CDR3 size: 15 residues. CDR3: CASSPRAISGNTIYF. CDR3 sequence (DNA): TGTGCCAGCAGTCCACGGGCCATCTCTGGAAACACCATATATTTT.

This clonotype was seen repeatedly, ten times or more. J is TRBJ2-5 and V is TRBV3-1; 7 bases agree with TRBD2. The V and J ends lost 6 bases and 5 bases, in that order; junction bases with no gene match: 6. Germline CDR1 is LGHDT and CDR2 is YNNKEL (reference sequence). The CDR3 length is 13 residues. The CDR3 DNA is TGTGCCAGCAGGCCAGCGGGGTTGGAGACCCAGTACTTC. This translates into CASRPAGLETQYF.

There are many counts of this clonotype. The chain carries TRBV5-1 and TRBJ2-7, with D perhaps matching TRBD1 or TRBD2 (6 bases each). The length of the CDR3 is 13 residues. Germline V gene lookup returns CDR1 SGHRS and CDR2 YFSETQ. V dropped 7 bases and J dropped 1 base, with 12 bases sitting between them. The CDR3 region has the DNA TGCGCCAGCGGAGTAGGGGGGTCCTACGAGCAGTACTTC. Its translation: CASGVGGSYEQYF.

In its sample, this clonotype was seen many times. V usage is TRBV6-1 and J usage is TRBJ2-7; D is perhaps TRBD2 (5 bases). V was pared by 4 bases and J by 5 bases, with 18 bases between. This CDR3 is 15 amino acids long. The V gene's germline CDR1 is MNHNS and CDR2 SASEGT. The CDR3 loop reads CASSALETTRNEQYF. In DNA, the CDR3 is TGTGCCAGCAGTGCCCTAGAGACTACCAGAAACGAGCAGTACTTC.

Comments on this clonotype: A read error may produce the germline difference seen at one junction end. This rearrangement joins TRBV4-2 to TRBJ1-5; D is unclear. The germline V gene encodes CDR1 LGHNA and CDR2 YNFKEQ. The CDR3 totals 15 residues. The CDR3 sequence: CASSKGWNSNKPQHF. The CDR3 coding sequence is TGTGCCAGCAGCAAAGGATGGAATAGCAATAAGCCCCAGCATTTT.

This clonotype has at least ten counts. The chain joins TRBV12-3 or TRBV12-4 to TRBJ2-3; 7 bases agree with TRBD1. Trimming removed 1 base from V and 2 bases from J; junction bases left unmatched: 3. The CDR3 has 15 residues. CDR3: CASSLEGANTDTQYF. CDR3 nucleotide sequence: TGTGCCAGCAGTTTAGAGGGGGCCAACACAGATACGCAGTATTTT.

This clonotype showed up many times. In DNA, the CDR3 is TGCGCCAGCAGCTGGGGGACAGTCACAAATGAAGAGACCCAGTACTTC. Translated: CASSWGTVTNEETQYF. The chain combines TRBV5-1 with TRBJ2-5; 7 bases are a match to TRBD1. The CDR3 consists of 16 residues. V lost 3 bases, J lost 3 bases, and 11 bases stayed unmatched. The germline V gene encodes CDR1 SGHRS and CDR2 YFSETQ.

This clonotype has at least ten counts. The V and J genes are TRBV20-1 and TRBJ2-1; D remains unclear. The CDR3 length is 13 residues. V was clipped by 6 bases and J by 4 bases, with 13 bases between them. From germline, CDR1 is DFQATT and CDR2 SNEGSKA (reference sequence). Here the CDR3 reads CSAILGLYNEQFF. The CDR3, as DNA: TGCAGTGCCATCCTAGGGCTGTACAATGAGCAGTTCTTC.

This clonotype was observed many times. The rearrangement links TRBV5-1 to TRBJ2-2; no clear D gene. Germline assignment: CDR1 SGHRS and CDR2 YFSETQ. The V end was cut by 6 bases, the J end by 1 base, with 7 bases between. The CDR3 runs 13 residues. CDR3 in amino acids: CASKTGNTGELFF. The CDR3 DNA reads as TGCGCCAGCAAAACGGGGAACACCGGGGAGCTGTTTTTT.

This clonotype was found many times. This chain connects TRBV5-1 to TRBJ1-2; 11 bases agree with TRBD1. The ends lost 4 bases at V and 1 base at J; junction bases unmatched: 9. This CDR3 contains 17 residues. Looked up from germline, CDR1 is SGHRS and CDR2 is YFSETQ. The DNA for the CDR3 is TGCGCCAGCAGCGTAGGACAGGGGGCATCTTTTAACTATGGCTACACCTTC. Its translation is CASSVGQGASFNYGYTF.

In its sample, this clonotype was seen many times. The chain links TRBV5-1 to TRBJ1-1; D is unclear. Per the germline V gene, CDR1 is SGHRS and CDR2 is YFSETQ. V was trimmed by 0 bases and J by 1 base, leaving 7 bases between them. CDR3 length equals 14 residues. Here the CDR3 reads CASSLVPENTEAFF. The CDR3 bases are TGCGCCAGCAGCTTGGTTCCAGAGAACACTGAAGCTTTCTTT.

Ten or more counts support this clonotype. The gene calls are TRBV6-6 and TRBJ1-1; D is possibly TRBD1 (5 bases). The CDR3 has 15 residues. Germline CDR1 reads MNHNY; CDR2 reads SVGAGI (reference sequence). V was pared by 4 bases and J by 5 bases, with 17 bases between. The CDR3 coding sequence is TGTGCCAGCAGTTCTGGGAGACAGATTCGGACTGAAGCTTTCTTT. The encoded protein is CASSSGRQIRTEAFF.